The 8 T cell receptor beta chains below were found in one sample sequenced in a study of T cell responses to AZD1222 COVID-19 vaccine (dated by TCRdb to about 2021). The time point label corresponds to: about 28 days (+/-7) after the second vaccine dose. The protocol used for the library was the immunoSEQ multiplex PCR assay. Sourced from immuneACCESS, this table was stored by TCRdb with only in-frame sequences that have V and J called. A share of the clones is absent; for the studies checked, an unresolved V gene accounts for under half, and the remainder has no known explanation. This sample gives 120,000 or so clones in total; around 84% of them show up just once. The top ten clones comprise around 17% of the sample. The material was peripheral blood, obtained 28 days after the second AZD1222 dose. These receptors came from an adult who received the AZD1222 COVID-19 vaccine.

This clone came up once. The chain is built from TRBV3-1 (or the pseudogene TRBV3-2) and TRBJ1-6; 7 positions agree with TRBD1. With V trimmed by 5 bases and J by 9 bases, 4 bases remained unmatched. Germline V CDR1 and CDR2: LGHDT, YNNKEL (reference sequence). The CDR3 covers 13 residues. The CDR3 protein is CASSWGQPSPLHF. In DNA, the CDR3 is TGTGCCAGCAGCTGGGGACAGCCTTCACCCCTCCACTTT.

This clone appeared a few times. The rearrangement uses TRBV18 and TRBJ1-4; D is unclear. Germline lookup yields CDR1 KGHSH and CDR2 LQKENI. This CDR3 region has 15 residues. Trimming shortened V by 4 bases and J by 4 bases, and 13 bases separated the two germline ends. The CDR3 here is CASSQGSGNNEKLFF. CDR3 nucleotide sequence: TGTGCCAGCTCACAAGGTTCGGGAAATAATGAAAAACTGTTTTTT.

This clone has just one count. The V call is TRBV24-1, the J call TRBJ2-7, with TRBD2 as a possible D gene (5 bases). CDR3 length: 13 amino acids. CDR1 KGHDR and CDR2 SFDVKD come from the germline V gene. With 3 bases removed from V and 7 bases from J, the gap between germline ends came to 12 bases. In nucleotides, the CDR3 is TGTGCCACCAGTGATCGGGGAATGGGGGAGCAGTACTTC. Amino acid sequence: CATSDRGMGEQYF.

The genes are TRBV6-2 or TRBV6-3 and TRBJ2-5; 9 nucleotides align to TRBD1. The CDR3 extends over 16 amino acids. With V trimmed by 6 bases and J by 7 bases, 15 bases remained unmatched. CDR1 and CDR2 (germline): MNHEY, SVGEGT. The CDR3 spells CASSPRGTGRLGTQYF. The CDR3 bases are TGTGCCAGCAGCCCCCGCGGGACAGGGCGTTTAGGGACCCAGTACTTC.

The chain recombines TRBV12-3 or TRBV12-4 with TRBJ2-3; TRBD2 might be the D (7 bases). Trimming left V 2 bases short and J 14 bases short, with 14 bases between. The CDR3 is 12 residues long. As DNA, the CDR3 is TGTGCCAGCAGTTTAAGGGGGGGCGCCGGGTATTTT. Its translation is CASSLRGGAGYF.

This chain links TRBV7-2 with TRBJ2-1, with 8 bases that match TRBD2. V trimming: 4 bases; J trimming: 5 bases; junction bases outside the gene matches: 7. CDR3 size: 15 residues. Germline loops: CDR1 SGHTA, CDR2 FQGNSA. CDR3 sequence (DNA): TGTGCCAGCAGCTCCGCCGGGACTAGGGACAATGAGCAGTTCTTC. Residues: CASSSAGTRDNEQFF.

The genes are TRBV21-1 and TRBJ2-4; no check of the table's D call, TRBD1, against the DNA was made. TRBV21-1 is a known pseudogene. The CDR3 has 18 residues. The CDR3 nucleotides read TGTGCCAGCAGCAAAGGCTCCCAGGTTTTTCTAGCCAAAAACATTCAGTACTTC. Encoded protein: CASSKGSQVFLAKNIQYF.

The rearrangement links TRBV3-1 (or the pseudogene TRBV3-2) to TRBJ2-3; 8 bases are shared with TRBD2. V trimming: 0 bases; J trimming: 3 bases; junction bases outside the gene matches: 8. Germline assignment: CDR1 LGHDT and CDR2 YNNKEL (reference sequence). The CDR3 totals 17 residues. The CDR3 reads CASSQESGRGGTDTQYF. Here the CDR3 DNA reads TGTGCCAGCAGCCAAGAAAGTGGTCGGGGGGGAACAGATACGCAGTATTTT.